This T cell receptor beta chain was captured by sequencing in a study of T cell responses to AZD1222 COVID-19 vaccine. Produced via immunoSEQ multiplex PCR; TCRdb's table is partial and in-frame only. The top ten hold approximately 3.6% of the sample, which has 35,000 to 45,000 clones, about three quarters seen once. This CDR3 comprises 13 residues. The germline V gene encodes CDR1 LNHDA and CDR2 SQIVND (reference sequence). V was clipped by 4 bases and J by 2 bases, with 9 bases between them. This sample comprised peripheral blood, obtained on day 0 of AZD1222 vaccination. This TCR was sampled from an adult in good health. This rearrangement joins TRBV19 to TRBJ2-7; the D gene could be TRBD1 or TRBD2 (5 bases each). Here the CDR3 reads CASSNRGPYEQYF. The CDR3 DNA sequence: TGTGCCAGTAGTAATCGGGGACCCTACGAGCAGTACTTC.